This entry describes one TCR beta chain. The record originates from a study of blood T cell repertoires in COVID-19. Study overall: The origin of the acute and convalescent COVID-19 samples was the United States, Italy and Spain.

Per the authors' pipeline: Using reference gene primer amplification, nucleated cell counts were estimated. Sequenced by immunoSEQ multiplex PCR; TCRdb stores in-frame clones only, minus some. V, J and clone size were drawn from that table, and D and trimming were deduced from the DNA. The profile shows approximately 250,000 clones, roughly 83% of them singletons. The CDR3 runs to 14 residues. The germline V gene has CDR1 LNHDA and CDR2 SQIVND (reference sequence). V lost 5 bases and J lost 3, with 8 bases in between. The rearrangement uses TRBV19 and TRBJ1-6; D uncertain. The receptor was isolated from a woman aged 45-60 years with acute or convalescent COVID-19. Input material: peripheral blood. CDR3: CASSPGIYNSPLHF. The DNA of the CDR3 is TGTGCCAGTAGTCCCGGGATCTATAATTCACCCCTCCACTTT.